Each of the 21 T cell receptor beta chains below was sequenced from the same sample in a study of blood T cell repertoires in COVID-19. TCRdb keeps only in-frame clones here, not all; method: immunoSEQ multiplex PCR. The table lists some 140,000 clones, 85% of them singletons. The sequencing input was peripheral blood. The origin of the receptors is a human donor in a cohort sampled during active COVID-19.

This sequence joins TRBV27 and TRBJ2-7; maybe TRBD1 (6 bases). V lost 6 bases and J lost 5, with 20 bases in between. This CDR3 is 15 amino acids long. CDR1 MNHEY and CDR2 SMNVEV come from the germline V gene (reference sequence). Here the CDR3 reads CASSRPGRGNNEQYF. The CDR3 nucleotides are TGTGCCAGCAGCCGCCCGGGCAGGGGTAACAACGAGCAGTACTTC.

The table lists this clone with a few counts. The chain has TRBV7-2 and TRBJ1-6; D might be TRBD1 (5 bases). V lost 5 bases and J 7 bases, leaving 15 bases between the germline ends. CDR1 and CDR2 from the germline V gene are SGHTA and FQGNSA. This CDR3 has 15 residues. The CDR3 DNA reads TGTGCCAGCAGCGAAACGGAGACAGCAAATTCACCCCTCCACTTT. This gives the protein CASSETETANSPLHF.

The chain couples TRBV30 to TRBJ1-3; TRBD1 is a possible D gene (5 bases). V lost 1 base and J lost 2, with 12 bases in between. The CDR3 is 15 residues long. Germline V gives CDR1 GTSNPN, CDR2 SVGIG (reference sequence). Here the CDR3 DNA reads TGTGCCTGGAGTGAGGGAGGCAGGGCTGGAAACACCATATATTTT. Its protein product is CAWSEGGRAGNTIYF.

In this sample, this clone turned up once. The CDR3 region has the DNA TGCAGCGTTGGTCTAGCGGGAGGTGGCGAGCAGTACGTC. Residues: CSVGLAGGGEQYV. The rearrangement joins TRBV29-1 to TRBJ2-7, with 11 nucleotides matching TRBD2. V lost 4 bases, J lost 6 bases, and 5 bases stayed unmatched. The CDR3 is 13 residues long. The germline V gene encodes CDR1 SQVTM and CDR2 ANQGSEA.

This clone came up once. This chain joins TRBV7-2 and TRBJ2-3; D gene unclear. Germline CDR1 and CDR2: SGHTA and FQGNSA. This CDR3 is built from 14 residues. Trimming pared 5 bases from V and 2 bases from J, leaving 11 bases between. DNA for the CDR3: TGTGCCAGCAGCCCATTGGCGGCCACAGATACGCAGTATTTT. Translating it yields CASSPLAATDTQYF.

This clone appeared a few times. The CDR3 DNA is TGTGCCAGCAGCTTGTCGTATGAGCAGTTCTTC. This translates into CASSLSYEQFF. This chain uses TRBV5-6 with TRBJ2-1; D unresolved. V lost 1 base and J lost 8, with 4 bases in between. The germline gives CDR1 SGHDT, CDR2 YYEEEE. The CDR3 length is 11 residues.

The chain recombines TRBV24-1 with TRBJ2-7; D might be TRBD2 (5 bases). The V and J ends lost 8 bases and 2 bases respectively, with 12 bases between them. The CDR3 totals 13 residues. Looked up from germline, CDR1 is KGHDR and CDR2 is SFDVKD. The CDR3 DNA reads TGTGCCACCAATTTAGGGCGGGCCTACGAGCAGTACGTC. It yields the protein CATNLGRAYEQYV.

CDR3 bases: TGTGCCAGTAGTAATCAGGGGGCGAACAATGAGCAGTTCTTC. Translated: CASSNQGANNEQFF. The chain recombines TRBV19 with TRBJ2-1; 8 nucleotides match TRBD1. There are 14 residues in the CDR3. Germline V gene sequence: CDR1 LNHDA, CDR2 SQIVND (reference sequence). With 4 bases clipped from V and 5 bases from J, the junction kept 4 bases outside the gene matches.

The count of this clone is one. As DNA, the CDR3 is TGTGCCAGCAGTCTAGGACAGGGGTGGATAAGCTCCTACAATGAGCAGTTCTTC. It codes for CASSLGQGWISSYNEQFF. The genes are TRBV28 and TRBJ2-1; the match to TRBD1 covers 9 bases. This CDR3 contains 18 residues. Germline V CDR1 and CDR2: MDHEN, SYDVKM. Germline trimming cut 5 bases from V and 0 bases from J; bases unmatched to any gene: 11. The variable domain in full, completed from reference TRBV28 and TRBJ2-1, reads DVKVTQSSRYLVKRTGEKVFLECVQDMDHENMFWYRQDPGLGLRLIYFSYDVKMKEKGDIPEGYSVSREKKERFSLILESASTNQTSMYLCASSLGQGWISSYNEQFFGPGTRLTVL.

The CDR3 DNA sequence: TGTGCCTGGGGTCCCGGGAACGCTTTCTTT. Encoded protein: CAWGPGNAFF. This rearrangement joins TRBV30 to TRBJ1-1; D ambiguous. CDR1 is GTSNPN, CDR2 SVGIG, per germline (reference sequence). V dropped 5 bases and J dropped 11 bases, with 12 bases sitting between them. The CDR3 is 10 residues long.

This clone was counted once. V gene TRBV12-3 or TRBV12-4 combines with J gene TRBJ1-4; 7 bases fit TRBD1. After removal of 6 bases from V and 8 bases from J, the junction contained 6 bases not matched to a gene. The CDR3 consists of 13 residues. The CDR3 bases are TGTGCCAGCAGGTCTACAGGGGAAGAAAAACTGTTTTTT. Translation gives CASRSTGEEKLFF.

V usage is TRBV5-4 and J usage is TRBJ1-2, with TRBD1 as a possible D gene (6 bases). Germline values: CDR1 SGHNT, CDR2 YYREEE (reference sequence). V was clipped by 3 bases and J by 4 bases, with 19 bases between them. The CDR3 spans 16 residues. The CDR3 coding sequence is TGTGCCAGCAGCTCCCCCGAGGACAGCAGGGCCTATGGCTACACCTTC. This sequence encodes CASSSPEDSRAYGYTF.

This chain connects TRBV18 to TRBJ1-2; TRBD1 matches 10 bases. The J segment lost 7 bases and the V segment lost 10 bases, leaving 18 bases of the junction unmatched. In germline, CDR1 is KGHSH, CDR2 LQKENI. The CDR3 has 16 amino acids. The CDR3 region has the DNA TGTGCCACCCAGCAGAGGACAGGGGGAGTGGAGATTGGCTACACCTTC. Amino acid sequence: CATQQRTGGVEIGYTF.

The rearrangement uses TRBV5-6 and TRBJ1-1, with no clear D. Germline V gives CDR1 SGHDT, CDR2 YYEEEE. CDR3 length: 14 residues. The V end lost 1 base, the J end lost 1 base, and 8 bases lay between the germline ends. Written as DNA, the CDR3 is TGTGCCAGCAGCTTGACTAAGACGAACACTGAAGCTTTCTTT. This sequence encodes CASSLTKTNTEAFF.

This rearrangement joins TRBV3-1 (or the pseudogene TRBV3-2) to TRBJ1-6; D is ambiguous. The CDR3 runs 12 residues. Looked up from germline, CDR1 is LGHDT and CDR2 is YNNKEL (reference sequence). Trimming removed 4 bases at V and 8 bases at J, with 6 bases between. CDR3 bases: TGTGCCAGCAGCCGCTTAGATTCACCCCTCCACTTT. Its protein is CASSRLDSPLHF.

The J gene is TRBJ1-1, the V gene TRBV2; D might be TRBD1 (6 bases). CDR1 SNHLY and CDR2 FYNNEI come from the germline V gene. Trimming took off 7 bases at V and 3 bases at J, with 18 bases between the two ends. CDR3 size: 15 residues. The CDR3 nucleotides read TGTGCCAGCAAGGGCGGCCAGGGGTGGGACACTGAAGCTTTCTTT. Protein product: CASKGGQGWDTEAFF.

This clone has a single count. The chain is built from TRBV19 and TRBJ1-5; D gene unclear. The CDR3 has 11 amino acids. Trimming pared 5 bases from V and 7 bases from J, leaving 6 bases between. The V gene's germline CDR1 is LNHDA and CDR2 SQIVND (reference sequence). For the CDR3, the DNA is TGTGCCAGTAGTTCCAGACAGCCCCAGCATTTT. Protein product: CASSSRQPQHF. The whole variable domain, remainder taken from reference TRBV19 and TRBJ1-5, is DGGITQSPKYLFRKEGQNVTLSCEQNLNHDAMYWYRQDPGQGLRLIYYSQIVNDFQKGDIAEGYSVSREKKESFPLTVTSAQKNPTAFYLCASSSRQPQHFGDGTRLSIL.

This clone was observed once. This chain joins TRBV10-3 and TRBJ2-3; no clear D. Germline CDR1 is ENHRY and CDR2 is SYGVKD. The V end was cut by 6 bases, the J end by 0 bases, with 4 bases between. The CDR3 loop spans 12 amino acids. This CDR3 reads CAIRASTDTQYF. CDR3 in DNA: TGTGCCATCAGGGCTAGCACAGATACGCAGTATTTT.

This clone was recorded only once. This chain connects TRBV4-3 to TRBJ1-3, with D unresolved. CDR3 length: 16 residues. V was cut by 4 bases and J by 0 bases, with 13 bases left in between. Per the germline V gene, CDR1 is LGHNA and CDR2 is YSLEER. For the CDR3, the DNA is TGCGCCAGCAGCCCCACGACATCTCACTCTGGAAACACCATATATTTT. Its translation: CASSPTTSHSGNTIYF.

This chain links TRBV5-1 with TRBJ2-5; D is possibly TRBD1 (6 bases). Germline CDR1 and CDR2: SGHRS and YFSETQ. This CDR3 is built from 14 residues. The germline V and J ends were trimmed by 7 bases and 5 bases, with 18 bases remaining between them. CDR3 sequence (DNA): TGCGCCAGCCAGGCACACATCCAGGGGGAGACCCAGTACTTC. This sequence encodes CASQAHIQGETQYF.

V usage is TRBV7-9 and J usage is TRBJ1-1, with D perhaps matching TRBD1 (6 bases). Germline CDR1 SEHNR, CDR2 FQNEAQ (reference sequence). V gave up 8 bases and J gave up 2 bases, with 27 bases separating them. This CDR3 spans 18 amino acids. The CDR3 loop is CASHPGPGAASKNTEAFF. The CDR3, as DNA: TGTGCCAGCCATCCTGGGCCAGGGGCCGCGAGTAAAAACACTGAAGCTTTCTTT. Full variable domain (rest looked up from reference TRBV7-9 and TRBJ1-1): DTGVSQNPRHKITKRGQNVTFRCDPISEHNRLYWYRQTLGQGPEFLTYFQNEAQLEKSRLLSDRFSAERPKGSFSTLEIQRTEQGDSAMYLCASHPGPGAASKNTEAFFGQGTRLTVV.